This T cell receptor beta chain was documented in a study of blood T cell repertoires in COVID-19. Here immunoSEQ multiplex PCR was the method, and the copy in TCRdb shows in-frame clones only, minus some. Of around 290,000 clones in the sample, about nine tenths were seen once. Participants were placed into cohorts based on the clinical history they reported. This CDR3 spans 16 amino acids. The germline V gene encodes CDR1 SEHNR and CDR2 FQNEAQ (reference sequence). V was trimmed by 3 bases and J by 2 bases, leaving 13 bases between them. Sequencing input: PBMCs or T cells enriched from blood (not recorded which). The clonotype comes from a woman in her thirties or forties who had recovered from COVID-19. V is TRBV7-9 and J is TRBJ1-4; D possibly corresponds to TRBD1 (5 bases). In DNA form, the CDR3 reads TGTGCCAGCAGCTTCGGGGGTGGGGCCACTAATGAAAAACTGTTTTTT. This encodes CASSFGGGATNEKLFF.